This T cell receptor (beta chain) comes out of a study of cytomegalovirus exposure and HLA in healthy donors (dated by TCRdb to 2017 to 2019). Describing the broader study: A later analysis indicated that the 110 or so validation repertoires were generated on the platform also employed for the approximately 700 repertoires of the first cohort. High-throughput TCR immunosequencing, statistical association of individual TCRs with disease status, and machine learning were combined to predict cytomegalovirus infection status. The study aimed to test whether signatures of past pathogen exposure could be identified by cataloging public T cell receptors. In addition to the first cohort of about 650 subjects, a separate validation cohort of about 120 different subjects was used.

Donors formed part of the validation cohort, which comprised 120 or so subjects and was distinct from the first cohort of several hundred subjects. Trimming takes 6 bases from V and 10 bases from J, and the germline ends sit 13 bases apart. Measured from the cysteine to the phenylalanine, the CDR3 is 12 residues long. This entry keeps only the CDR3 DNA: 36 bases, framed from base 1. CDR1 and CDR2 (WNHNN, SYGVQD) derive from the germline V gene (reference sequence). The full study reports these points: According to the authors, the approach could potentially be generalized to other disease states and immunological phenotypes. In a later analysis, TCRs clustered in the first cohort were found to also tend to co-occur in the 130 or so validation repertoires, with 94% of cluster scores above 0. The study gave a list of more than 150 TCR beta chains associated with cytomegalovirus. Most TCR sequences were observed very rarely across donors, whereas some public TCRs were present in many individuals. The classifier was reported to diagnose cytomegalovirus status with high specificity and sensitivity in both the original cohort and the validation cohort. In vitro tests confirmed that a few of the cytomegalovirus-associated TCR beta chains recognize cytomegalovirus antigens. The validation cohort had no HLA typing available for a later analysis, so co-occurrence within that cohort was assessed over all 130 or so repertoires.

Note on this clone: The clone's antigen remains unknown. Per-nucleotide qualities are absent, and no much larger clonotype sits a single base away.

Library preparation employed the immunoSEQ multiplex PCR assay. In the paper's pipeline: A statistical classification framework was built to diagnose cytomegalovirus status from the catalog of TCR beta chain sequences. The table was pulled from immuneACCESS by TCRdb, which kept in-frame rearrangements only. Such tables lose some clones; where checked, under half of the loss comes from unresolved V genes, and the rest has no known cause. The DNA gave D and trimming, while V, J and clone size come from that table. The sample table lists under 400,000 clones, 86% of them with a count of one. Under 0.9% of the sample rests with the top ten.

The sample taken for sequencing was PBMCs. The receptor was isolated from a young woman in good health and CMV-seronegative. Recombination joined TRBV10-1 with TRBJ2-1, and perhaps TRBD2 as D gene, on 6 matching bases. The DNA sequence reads TGCGCCAGCAGCAAAATACGGGGGGAGCAGTTCTTC. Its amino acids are CASSKIRGEQFF.